These T cell receptor beta chains were read from a single sample in a study of blood T cell repertoires in COVID-19. The method was immunoSEQ multiplex PCR; TCRdb's version includes in-frame clones alone and lacks a portion of them. Of 250,000 to 300,000 clones in the sample, around 88% were seen once. Specimen: peripheral blood. These receptors were collected from a woman between 65 and 79 years old with COVID-19, enrolled during active disease. CDR3s include the opening cysteine and the closing phenylalanine or tryptophan. Each record gives: D gene, CDR3 length, V gene, clone size, J gene, CDR3 protein, CDR3 DNA. A D gene is named only where the DNA matches it firmly. Size is omitted from some rows. Given values are once, few, many or a class for expanded clones.

TRBD1	13	TRBV6-6	.	TRBJ1-1	CASSWDRNTEAFF	TGTGCCAGCAGCTGGGACAGGAACACTGAAGCTTTCTTT
.	15	TRBV7-2	.	TRBJ2-7	CASSLVLSPAYEQYF	TGTGCCAGCAGCTTAGTGCTTAGTCCGGCCTACGAGCAGTACTTC
.	15	TRBV3-1/TRBV3-2	.	TRBJ1-4	CASSQDEENNEKLFF	TGTGCCAGCAGCCAAGACGAGGAGAATAATGAAAAACTGTTTTTT
.	15	TRBV27	.	TRBJ1-1	CASSLWGPRSTEAFF	TGTGCCAGCAGTTTATGGGGCCCCCGGTCCACTGAAGCTTTCTTT
TRBD1	15	TRBV6-5	.	TRBJ1-2	CASSYRGRNNYGYTF	TGTGCCAGCAGTTACAGGGGGCGAAATAACTATGGCTACACCTTC
.	13	TRBV6-5	once	TRBJ1-3	CASRLTEGNTIYF	TGTGCCAGCAGATTGACAGAGGGAAACACCATATATTTT
.	14	TRBV27	.	TRBJ2-3	CASSSRGGTDTQYF	TGTGCCAGCAGTTCCAGGGGTGGCACAGATACGCAGTATTTT
TRBD2	16	TRBV9	.	TRBJ2-3	CASSPRTSPASDTQYF	TGTGCCAGCAGCCCCCGGACTAGTCCCGCGTCAGATACGCAGTATTTT
.	15	TRBV11-2	.	TRBJ1-1	CASSPLRQLNTEAFF	TGTGCCAGCAGCCCCCTCCGACAGTTAAACACTGAAGCTTTCTTT
TRBD1	12	TRBV30	.	TRBJ1-2	CAWSTGGYGYTF	TGTGCCTGGAGTACAGGGGGGTATGGCTACACCTTC
.	14	TRBV7-2	.	TRBJ2-1	CASSPQNSYNEQFF	TGTGCCAGCAGCCCACAAAACTCCTACAATGAGCAGTTCTTC
.	12	TRBV2	.	TRBJ1-2	CASKRVNYGYTF	TGTGCCAGCAAGCGGGTTAACTATGGCTACACCTTC
.	14	TRBV9	.	TRBJ1-2	CASSPTDRNYGYTF	TGTGCCAGCAGCCCAACGGACAGAAACTATGGCTACACCTTC
.	17	TRBV7-9	.	TRBJ1-2	CASSLIKKAVAGFGYTF	TGTGCCAGCAGCTTAATAAAGAAGGCGGTTGCCGGATTTGGCTACACCTTC
.	16	TRBV21-1	.	TRBJ1-5	CASSTMGQGAHQPQHF	TGTGCCAGCAGCACTATGGGACAGGGGGCACATCAGCCCCAGCATTTT
TRBD2	15	TRBV6-5	.	TRBJ2-3	CASSYGASGGDTQYF	TGTGCCAGCAGTTACGGTGCTAGCGGGGGGGATACGCAGTATTTT
TRBD1	15	TRBV7-8	.	TRBJ1-6	CASSTRDSNNSPLHF	TGTGCCAGCAGCACACGGGACAGCAATAATTCACCCCTCCACTTT
.	14	TRBV14	.	TRBJ1-2	CASSPIGQNYGYTF	TGTGCCAGCAGCCCAATAGGACAGAACTATGGCTACACCTTC
TRBD1	13	TRBV28	few	TRBJ2-7	CASSLARGYEQYF	TGTGCCAGCAGTTTAGCCAGGGGGTACGAGCAGTACTTC
.	12	TRBV27	.	TRBJ2-7	CASSQNSYEQYF	TGTGCCAGCAGCCAAAACTCCTACGAGCAGTACTTC
.	14	TRBV2	.	TRBJ2-3	CASKRGGSTDTQYF	TGTGCCAGCAAGCGCGGAGGTAGCACAGATACGCAGTATTTT
TRBD1	15	TRBV27	.	TRBJ1-2	CASSRQGGGGYGYTF	TGTGCCAGCAGTAGACAGGGAGGTGGAGGCTATGGCTACACCTTC
.	14	TRBV5-1	.	TRBJ1-5	CASSLEGVGQPQHF	TGCGCCAGCAGCTTGGAAGGGGTAGGTCAGCCCCAGCATTTT
.	14	TRBV10-3	few	TRBJ1-4	CAISEAGVDEKLFF	TGTGCCATCAGTGAGGCAGGGGTGGATGAAAAACTGTTTTTT
TRBD1	15	TRBV5-1	.	TRBJ1-4	CASSYEGQVNEKLFF	TGCGCCAGCAGCTATGAGGGACAGGTTAATGAAAAACTGTTTTTT
.	15	TRBV2	.	TRBJ2-7	CASSPDWTVNYEQYF	TGTGCCAGCAGTCCCGACTGGACAGTAAACTACGAGCAGTACTTC
TRBD2	16	TRBV5-1	.	TRBJ2-2	CASSLVPSGGTGELFF	TGCGCCAGCAGCTTGGTCCCTAGCGGGGGGACCGGGGAGCTGTTTTTT
TRBD1	16	TRBV6-5	.	TRBJ1-2	CASSYTRTGLIYGYTF	TGTGCCAGCAGCTACACTCGGACAGGGCTAATCTATGGCTACACCTTC
.	17	TRBV3-1/TRBV3-2	once	TRBJ2-6	CASSLQTGSLGANVLTF	TGTGCCAGCAGCCTCCAAACAGGGTCGCTAGGGGCCAACGTCCTGACTTTC
TRBD1	12	TRBV5-1	.	TRBJ1-1	CASRDRGRQAFF	TGCGCCAGCAGGGACAGGGGGCGGCAAGCTTTCTTT
.	14	TRBV7-9	.	TRBJ2-7	CASSLMTDAYEQYF	TGTGCCAGCAGCTTAATGACTGACGCCTACGAGCAGTACTTC
.	15	TRBV19	.	TRBJ2-5	CASSIERGNSETQYF	TGTGCCAGTAGTATAGAGAGGGGGAACTCAGAGACCCAGTACTTC
TRBD2	16	TRBV9	.	TRBJ2-3	CASSVSGGYGADTQYF	TGTGCCAGCAGCGTAAGCGGGGGTTATGGAGCAGATACGCAGTATTTT
.	14	TRBV27	.	TRBJ1-5	CASSLMGPNQPQHF	TGTGCCAGCAGTTTAATGGGGCCCAATCAGCCCCAGCATTTT
.	17	TRBV4-1	.	TRBJ2-1	CASSQDIERAPDNEQFF	TGCGCCAGCAGCCAAGATATTGAGCGGGCCCCCGACAATGAGCAGTTCTTC
TRBD2	17	TRBV12-5	.	TRBJ2-1	CASGLRLAGGLHNEQFF	TGTGCTAGTGGTTTGAGGCTAGCGGGGGGGCTCCACAATGAGCAGTTCTTC
.	11	TRBV20-1	.	TRBJ1-1	CSARANTEAFF	TGCAGTGCCAGGGCAAACACTGAAGCTTTCTTT
.	12	TRBV5-4	.	TRBJ2-1	CASSLANNEQFF	TGTGCCAGCAGCTTAGCAAATAATGAGCAGTTCTTC
TRBD1	15	TRBV19	.	TRBJ1-5	CASSIWGQGNQPQHF	TGTGCCAGTAGTATTTGGGGACAGGGGAATCAGCCCCAGCATTTT
TRBD1	15	TRBV6-5	.	TRBJ1-1	CASSYSSSGQGEAFF	TGTGCCAGCAGTTACTCGAGTTCGGGACAGGGTGAAGCTTTCTTT
TRBD1	13	TRBV7-2	.	TRBJ1-2	CASSLGQGRGYTF	TGTGCCAGCAGCCTCGGACAGGGAAGGGGCTACACCTTC
.	15	TRBV3-1/TRBV3-2	.	TRBJ1-2	CASSQDRQGIRGYTF	TGTGCCAGCAGCCAAGATAGGCAGGGGATACGAGGCTACACCTTC
.	13	TRBV28	many	TRBJ1-3	CASSLVSGNTIYF	TGTGCCAGCAGTTTAGTATCTGGAAACACCATATATTTT
.	15	TRBV7-8	many	TRBJ1-5	CASSLDDSFLQPQHF	TGTGCCAGCAGCTTAGACGACAGTTTTTTACAGCCCCAGCATTTT
TRBD2	17	TRBV2	.	TRBJ2-4	CASSKWTSGGTKNIQYF	TGTGCCAGCTCAAAGTGGACTAGCGGGGGGACCAAAAACATTCAGTACTTC
TRBD1	16	TRBV19	.	TRBJ1-1	CASRIGTGSKGTEAFF	TGTGCCAGTAGAATAGGGACAGGATCAAAGGGCACTGAAGCTTTCTTT
.	14	TRBV21-1	.	TRBJ1-2	CAGQKTGGCYGYTF	TGTGCCGGGCAGAAGACAGGGGGATGCTATGGCTACACCTTC
TRBD1	13	TRBV29-1	.	TRBJ2-7	CSVSGQGISEQYF	TGCAGCGTATCGGGACAGGGTATAAGCGAGCAGTACTTC
.	14	TRBV7-6	.	TRBJ2-7	CASSLGGQSYEQYF	TGTGCCAGCAGCTTAGGAGGACAGAGCTACGAGCAGTACTTC
.	15	TRBV28	.	TRBJ2-2	CASRVEGRGTGELFF	TGTGCCAGCAGGGTCGAGGGCCGTGGGACCGGGGAGCTGTTTTTT
.	15	TRBV19	.	TRBJ1-6	CASSTSWDTQAPLHF	TGTGCCAGTAGTACGTCTTGGGACACTCAGGCGCCCCTCCACTTT
TRBD2	15	TRBV5-4	.	TRBJ2-1	CASSSAGGRHNEQFF	TGTGCCAGCAGCTCGGCGGGGGGGAGGCACAATGAGCAGTTCTTC